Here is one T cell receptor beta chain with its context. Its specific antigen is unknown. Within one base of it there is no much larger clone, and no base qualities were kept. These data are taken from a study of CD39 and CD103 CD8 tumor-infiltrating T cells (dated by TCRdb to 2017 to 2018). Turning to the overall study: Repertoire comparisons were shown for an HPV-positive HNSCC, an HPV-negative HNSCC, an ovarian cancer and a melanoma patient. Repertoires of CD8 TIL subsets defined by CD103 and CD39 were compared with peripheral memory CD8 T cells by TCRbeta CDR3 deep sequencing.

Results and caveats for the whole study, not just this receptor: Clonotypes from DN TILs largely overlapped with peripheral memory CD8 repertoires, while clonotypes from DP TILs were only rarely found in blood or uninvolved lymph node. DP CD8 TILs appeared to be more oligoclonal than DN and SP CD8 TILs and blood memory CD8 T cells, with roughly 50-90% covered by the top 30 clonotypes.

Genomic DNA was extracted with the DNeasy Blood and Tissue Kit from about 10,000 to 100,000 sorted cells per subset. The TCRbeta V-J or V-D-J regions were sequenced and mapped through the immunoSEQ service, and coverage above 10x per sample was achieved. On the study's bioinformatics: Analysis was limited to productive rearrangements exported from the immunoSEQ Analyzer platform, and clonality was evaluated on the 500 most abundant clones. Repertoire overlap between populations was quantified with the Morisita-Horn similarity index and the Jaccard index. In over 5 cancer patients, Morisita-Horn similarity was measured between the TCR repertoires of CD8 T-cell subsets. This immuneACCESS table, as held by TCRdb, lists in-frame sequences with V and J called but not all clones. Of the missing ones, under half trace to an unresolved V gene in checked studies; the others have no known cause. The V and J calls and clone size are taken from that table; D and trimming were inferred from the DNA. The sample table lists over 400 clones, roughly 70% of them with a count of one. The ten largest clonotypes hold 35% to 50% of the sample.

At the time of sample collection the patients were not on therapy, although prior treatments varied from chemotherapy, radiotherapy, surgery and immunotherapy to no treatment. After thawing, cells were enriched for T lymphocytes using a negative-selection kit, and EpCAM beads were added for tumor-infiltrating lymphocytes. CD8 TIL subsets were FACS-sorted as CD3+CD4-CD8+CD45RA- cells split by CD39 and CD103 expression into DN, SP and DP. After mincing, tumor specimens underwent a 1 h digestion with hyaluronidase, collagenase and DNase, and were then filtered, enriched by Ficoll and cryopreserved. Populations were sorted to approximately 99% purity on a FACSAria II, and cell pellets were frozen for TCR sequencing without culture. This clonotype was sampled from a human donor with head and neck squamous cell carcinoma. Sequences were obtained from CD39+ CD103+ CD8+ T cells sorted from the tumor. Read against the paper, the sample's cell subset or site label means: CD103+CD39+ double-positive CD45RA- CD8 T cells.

The CDR3 reads as follows: CASSEVGEGNNEQFF. Here is the DNA: TGTGCCAGCAGTGAAGTAGGGGAGGGTAACAATGAGCAGTTCTTC. The sequence is built from TRBV6-1 and TRBJ2-1, with 7 central nucleotides matching TRBD2. The CDR3 measures 15 amino acids from cysteine to phenylalanine. Here the CDR3 DNA is all that survives: 45 bases in frame from base 1. The germline V gene specifies MNHNS as CDR1 and SASEGT as CDR2. At the junction V is shortened by 1 base and J by 5 bases; bases outside the gene matches: 5.